This T cell receptor (beta chain) was identified in a study of T cell repertoires in cytomegalovirus infection (dated by TCRdb to about 2019). Some background on the complete study: The HLA type of each donor mattered for the analysis, because public TCR beta signatures pointed to carriage of CMV infection along with the matching HLA type.

Reading the germline V gene (reference sequence) gives CDR1 LNHDA and CDR2 SQIVND. Trimmed from V: 5 bases; trimmed from J: 4 bases; junction bases lacking a gene match: 19. Inclusive of the bounding cysteine and phenylalanine, the CDR3 is 18 residues long. The kept DNA is CDR3 alone, 54 bases in frame from the first base. Details on this clonotype: Its antigen target is currently unknown. Base quality data are lacking; no much larger clone is found one base away.

Results the study describes overall, beyond this receptor: Carriers of CMV infection plus the relevant HLA type were discriminated by the cumulative frequency of public TCR beta family members in the study cohort and in an independent roughly 380-donor cohort. The ex vivo response was dominated by HLA-C-restricted CMV-specific TCR beta clonotypes, and the single most frequent clonotype in two of eight donors was supplied by these HLA-C-restricted clonotypes.

Sequenced using an Illumina HiSeq 1500. The raw public reads went through TCRdb reprocessing: fastp at Q25, MiXCR clone calling, in-frame beta chains kept. When rows share a CDR3 protein, they turn into one entry using the most common DNA and genes. The sample includes 350,000 to 500,000 distinct CDR3 sequences, with about a third observed a single time. Roughly an eighth of the sample comes from the top ten. The source of this sequence is a human donor in good health (CMV status not recorded). Some clones in this sample may be carry-over from other donors' samples. Sequencing was carried out using PBMCs. Here the chain combines TRBV19 and TRBJ1-1; 7 of the junction bases match TRBD1. The CDR3 reads as follows: CASSSSTGVGGGGTEAFF. In nucleotides, the sequence is TGTGCCAGTAGTTCCTCTACAGGGGTCGGTGGGGGGGGCACTGAAGCTTTCTTT.